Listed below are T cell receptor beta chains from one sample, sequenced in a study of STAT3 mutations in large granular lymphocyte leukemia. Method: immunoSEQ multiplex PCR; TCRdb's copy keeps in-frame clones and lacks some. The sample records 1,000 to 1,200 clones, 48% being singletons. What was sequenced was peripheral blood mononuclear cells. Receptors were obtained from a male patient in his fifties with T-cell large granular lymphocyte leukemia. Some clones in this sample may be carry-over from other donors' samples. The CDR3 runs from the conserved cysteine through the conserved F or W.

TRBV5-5 CASSLEGNTEAFF
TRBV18 CASSRPGQSIDTQYF
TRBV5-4 CASSPPGQLDDTQYF
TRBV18 CASSPGGGQPQHF
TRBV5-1 CASSWDPGADTQYF
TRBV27 CASSSSAGGFNEQYF
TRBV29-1 CSVPPPMRGLNEQFF
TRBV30 CAWSRSGRYGYTF
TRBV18 CASSPTRGGEQYF
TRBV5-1 CASSLRTGGGEKLFF
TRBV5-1 CASSLRGGPGTEAFF
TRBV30 CAWRAPGRRYGYTF
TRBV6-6 CASRPLSETIYEQYF
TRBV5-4 CASSPRGGEQYF
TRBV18 CASSPRNYGYTF
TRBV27 CASTDRRDEQYF
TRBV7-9 CASRDDSSQYF
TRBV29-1 CSVEAAAFF
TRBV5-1 CASSLGTGPKGYGYTF
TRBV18 CASSPHSYTEAFF
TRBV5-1 CASSWAGGQETQYF
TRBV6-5 CASSSLWGLAGNEQFF
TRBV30 CAWSGKGRDQPQHF
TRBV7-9 CASSSDYGYTF
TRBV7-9 CASSFGTGYTDTQYF
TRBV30 CAWSVGRVETQYF
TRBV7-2 CASSLRRRPGGTQDYGYTF
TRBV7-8 CASSLKPLNTEAFF
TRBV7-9 CASSSDERKTQYF
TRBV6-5 CASTTGGHNEQFF
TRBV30 CAWSVPGITIYF
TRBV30 CAWRLPLAATDTQYF
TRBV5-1 CASSLRGMPMDEQYF
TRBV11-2 CASSLSQMNTEAFF
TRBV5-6 CASSFGTREQYF
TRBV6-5 CASSYSWGTSEQYF
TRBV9 CASSVGGSTYEQYF
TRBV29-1 CSVDGADRSYEQYF
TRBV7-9 CASSFFHPSGGAYEQYF
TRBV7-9 CASSPDRGGFNEQFF
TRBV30 CAWSMGTYSGEKLFF
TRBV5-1 CASSLDSSNQPQHF
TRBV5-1 CASSPWLENTEAFF
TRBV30 CAWSEDRGRPQHF
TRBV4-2 CASSQDTLSYGYTF
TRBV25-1 CASMGTGTYYGYTF
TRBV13 CASSPPTSDYEQYF
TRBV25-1 CASSELGIGYTF
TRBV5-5 CASSFGQDETQYF